The 13 T cell receptor beta chains below all came from one sample that was sequenced in a study of blood T cell repertoires in COVID-19. Clones were sequenced by immunoSEQ multiplex PCR, and TCRdb holds only the in-frame ones, with some missing. The data show approximately 240,000 clones, 65% to 90% seen once. Sequencing used peripheral blood. These receptors came from a woman in her 40s who had recovered from COVID-19.

The chain has TRBV15 and TRBJ2-2, with 8 nucleotides matching TRBD1. J lost 8 bases, V lost 5 bases, and 10 bases had no gene match. Germline V gene lookup returns CDR1 LNHNV and CDR2 YYDKDF (reference sequence). The CDR3 consists of 15 residues. The DNA of the CDR3 is TGTGCCACCAGCCGGACAGGGTCGATCAGGGGGGAGCTGTTTTTT. Translation: CATSRTGSIRGELFF.

DNA of the CDR3: TGTGCCAGCAGCCAAGTCCAAGATACGCAGTATTTT. Encoded protein: CASSQVQDTQYF. V is TRBV3-1 (or the pseudogene TRBV3-2) and J is TRBJ2-3; no clear D gene. Trimming removed 1 base from V and 5 bases from J, with 4 bases in between. This CDR3 has 12 residues. CDR1 and CDR2 from the germline V gene are LGHDT and YNNKEL (reference sequence).

This chain connects TRBV11-3 to TRBJ2-7; 9 positions agree with TRBD1. CDR1 and CDR2 from the germline V gene are SGHNT and YENEEA. This CDR3 comprises 13 residues. The junction had 4 bases not matched to a gene; V was cut back by 8 bases and J by 2 bases. The CDR3 spells CASGRDRAYEQYF. CDR3 bases: TGTGCCAGCGGCCGGGACAGGGCCTACGAGCAGTACTTC.

The chain combines TRBV5-4 with TRBJ2-3, with a weak D call TRBD2 (6 bases). Between the trimmed V and J ends, which lost 7 bases and 4 bases, there was a span of 16 bases. This CDR3 is built from 14 residues. Germline V lookup: CDR1 SGHNT, CDR2 YYREEE (reference sequence). The CDR3 is CASYAASDADTQYF. The DNA for the CDR3 is TGTGCCAGCTATGCGGCTAGCGACGCAGATACGCAGTATTTT.

The chain couples TRBV19 to TRBJ1-2, with 9 bases matching TRBD1. This CDR3 region has 14 residues. The ends lost 3 bases at V and 4 bases at J; junction bases unmatched: 3. The germline CDR1 and CDR2 sequences are LNHDA and SQIVND (reference sequence). The CDR3 nucleotides are TGTGCCAGTAGTATGGGACAGGGTCCCTATGGCTACACCTTC. This sequence encodes CASSMGQGPYGYTF.

Written as DNA, the CDR3 is TGTGCCAGCAGCTTAGCCACAGGGAGCACAGATACGCAGTATTTT. Its protein is CASSLATGSTDTQYF. J is TRBJ2-3 and V is TRBV7-8; TRBD1 is a possible D gene (6 bases). Germline V CDR1 and CDR2: SGHVS, FQNEAQ. V was clipped by 0 bases and J by 0 bases, with 7 bases between them. The CDR3 totals 15 residues.

V is TRBV7-8 and J is TRBJ2-7; TRBD2 agrees at 9 bases. J was trimmed by 3 bases and V by 3 bases; bases with no gene match: 12. The germline V gene has CDR1 SGHVS and CDR2 FQNEAQ. The CDR3 has 17 amino acids. The chain's CDR3 is CASSFLGSLAGNYEQYF. The CDR3 coding sequence is TGTGCCAGCAGCTTCTTAGGAAGCCTAGCGGGAAACTACGAGCAGTACTTC.

This rearrangement joins TRBV2 to TRBJ1-2; no definite D call. This CDR3 is built from 13 residues. CDR1 and CDR2 from the germline V gene are SNHLY and FYNNEI. V was shortened by 6 bases and J by 3 bases, with 11 bases between the two germline ends. For the CDR3, the DNA is TGTGCCAGCAGGGGAGGGATATACTATGGCTACACCTTC. This gives the protein CASRGGIYYGYTF.

V is TRBV5-1 and J is TRBJ2-2, with TRBD1 as a possible D gene (6 bases). Germline assignment: CDR1 SGHRS and CDR2 YFSETQ. There are 15 residues in the CDR3. V was cut by 5 bases and J by 2 bases, with 13 bases left in between. CDR3 sequence (DNA): TGCGCCAGCAGGTCCAGGGGCGGAAACACCGGGGAGCTGTTTTTT. This gives the protein CASRSRGGNTGELFF.

The genes are TRBV3-1 (or the pseudogene TRBV3-2) and TRBJ1-2, with D perhaps TRBD1 (5 bases). Germline values: CDR1 LGHDT, CDR2 YNNKEL (reference sequence). V dropped 5 bases and J dropped 5 bases, with 18 bases sitting between them. The CDR3 is made up of 15 amino acids. The CDR3 sequence is CASSKGAGRGYGYTF. DNA of the CDR3: TGTGCCAGCAGCAAAGGGGCAGGGAGGGGATATGGCTACACCTTC.

The chain uses TRBV3-1 (or the pseudogene TRBV3-2) and TRBJ2-3; 8 nucleotides agree with TRBD2. CDR1 LGHDT and CDR2 YNNKEL come from the germline V gene (reference sequence). The CDR3 consists of 16 residues. Trimming at V came to 0 bases and at J to 1 base, leaving 3 bases not matched to a gene. CDR3 sequence (DNA): TGTGCCAGCAGCCAAGATAGGCGGGGGGGCACAGATACGCAGTATTTT. Protein sequence: CASSQDRRGGTDTQYF.

The rearrangement joins TRBV7-9 to TRBJ1-6, with 7 bases lining up with TRBD1. CDR1 is SEHNR, CDR2 FQNEAQ, per germline (reference sequence). The V and J ends lost 2 bases and 7 bases, in that order; junction bases with no gene match: 5. This CDR3 is built from 15 residues. The CDR3 spells CASSLSRQGNSPLHF. CDR3 in DNA: TGTGCCAGCAGCTTATCCCGACAGGGAAATTCACCCCTCCACTTT.

The rearrangement joins TRBV7-9 to TRBJ2-3; possible D gene TRBD1, 5 bases. V shed 4 bases and J shed 3 bases, with 20 bases lying between them. This CDR3 spans 17 amino acids. From germline, CDR1 is SEHNR and CDR2 FQNEAQ (reference sequence). The CDR3: CASSSFWGPINTDTQYF. The CDR3 nucleotides read TGTGCCAGCAGCTCCTTCTGGGGCCCCATTAATACAGATACGCAGTATTTT.